This T cell receptor beta chain stems from a study of blood T cell repertoires in COVID-19. Whole-study context: Specimens from acute and convalescent COVID-19 originated in the United States, Italy and Spain. PBMCs, B-cell-depleted T cells, or T cells were the source of the cDNA or gDNA that made up the material.

The V and J ends lost 5 bases and 2 bases respectively, with 18 bases between them. This CDR3 has 17 residues. Per the germline V gene, CDR1 is SGHNT and CDR2 is YENEEA. Sequencing used immunoSEQ multiplex PCR; TCRdb keeps in-frame clones, though not all of them. The sample lists around 84,000 clones; roughly 90% were seen once. What was sequenced was peripheral blood. This TCR derives from a man between 45 and 60 years old with active COVID-19. This sequence joins TRBV11-3 and TRBJ2-2; possible D gene TRBD1, 7 bases. The CDR3 bases are TGTGCCAGCAGCCAGGGTGGGGGGACAGCTAACACCGGGGAGCTGTTTTTT. This translates into CASSQGGGTANTGELFF.